These T cell receptor beta chains were read from a single sample in a study of cytomegalovirus exposure and HLA in healthy donors. Data came from immunoSEQ multiplex PCR; TCRdb stores just in-frame clones and leaves some out. Of about 130,000 clones detected, about 80% appear once; the ten largest clones hold around 8.9%. Material: PBMCs. The receptors were sampled from a man aged 25-45 years in good health and CMV-seropositive. Each CDR3 is given without its conserved first and last residue.

j_call,v_call,cdr3_length,cdr3_aa
TRBJ1-3,TRBV6-1,13,ASSAAGGAGNTIY
TRBJ1-1,TRBV13,13,ASSRGQGMNTEAF
TRBJ1-3,TRBV6-4,17,ASRSDERYRVLGGNTIY
TRBJ1-1,TRBV2,14,ASSEPREVSGTEAF
TRBJ2-1,TRBV27,12,ASSLDRGYNEQF
TRBJ1-4,TRBV4-1,13,ASSQVEQGNEKLF
TRBJ1-4,TRBV19,10,ASSIAGEKLF
TRBJ1-5,TRBV7-7,17,ASSFQGQGAGCGNQPQH
TRBJ2-5,TRBV11-2,14,ASSASGLAGGETQY
TRBJ1-2,TRBV27,14,ASSLSVRTGFIGYT
TRBJ1-6,TRBV13,12,ASSLGTGDSPLH
TRBJ1-2,TRBV7-8,12,ASSLSRGGDGYT
TRBJ1-2,TRBV6-1,12,ATKRQGNNYGYT
TRBJ2-5,TRBV7-9,15,ASRGPGQKRHPETQY
TRBJ2-7,TRBV21-1,13,ASSKVKRGRREQY
TRBJ1-2,TRBV6-1,13,AISVPGDYNYGYT
TRBJ1-1,TRBV9,13,ASSVGRQGNTEAF
TRBJ1-2,TRBV18,16,ASSPGLQAFSTNYGYT
TRBJ1-2,TRBV6-4,15,ASSDSPDSGGSYGYT
TRBJ2-7,TRBV12-5,9,ASGLSPTQY
TRBJ2-1,TRBV11-3,13,ASSLNRGSYNEQF
TRBJ2-7,TRBV28,9,ATFWEDEQY
TRBJ1-3,TRBV7-2,15,ASSRQAVRGSGNTIY
TRBJ2-1,TRBV7-6,11,ASSLVRSDEQF
TRBJ2-7,TRBV7-8,15,ASSPDSDRVVPYEQY
TRBJ1-5,TRBV29-1,15,STPIRRDRDSNQPQH
TRBJ2-1,TRBV4-1,15,ASSQGLAGGQYNEQF
TRBJ1-6,TRBV13,13,ASSAGTDYNSPLH